These 26 T cell receptor beta chains were all obtained from the same sample, sequenced in a study of tumor-infiltrating lymphocytes in primary liver carcinoma. Total RNA and DNA came together from approximately 20-30 mg of bulk tissue without cell sorting. The authors made TCR beta cDNA from about 500 ng total RNA with a constant-region primer. Modified slightly, ARM-PCR produced TCR beta libraries over three nested multiplex PCR rounds. The two initial PCR rounds, around 10 cycles each, used TRBV1-TRBV30 forward and C-beta reverse primers. From the multiplex PCR reads, TCRdb called clonotypes with MiXCR, one entry per CDR3 protein. The sample gives roughly 120,000 distinct CDR3 sequences, 50% to 65% of which show up once; roughly a tenth is in the top ten. Sequencing input: liver tumor tissue from sampling region 1. Subset denoted: tumor region T1, superior pole. Receptor source: a woman aged 60-70 years with primary liver carcinoma and hepatitis B virus infection.

This clonotype was counted at least ten times. The chain recombines TRBV6-2 or TRBV6-3 with TRBJ1-2; TRBD1 aligns across 7 bases. The CDR3 extends over 15 amino acids. Trimming took 0 bases from V and 4 from J; bases not matched to a gene: 5. Germline CDR1 reads MNHEY; CDR2 reads SVGEGT. CDR3 sequence: CASSYSGTAFYGYTF. CDR3 bases: TGTGCCAGCAGTTACTCGGGGACAGCTTTCTATGGCTACACCTTC.

This clonotype was observed a few times. The genes are TRBV28 and TRBJ2-1; 9 bases agree with TRBD1. The V gene's germline CDR1 is MDHEN and CDR2 SYDVKM. The CDR3 spans 15 residues. With V trimmed by 0 bases and J by 7 bases, 4 bases remained unmatched. The CDR3 DNA reads as TGTGCCAGCAGTTTATGGCCGGACAGGGGAAATGAGCAGTTCTTC. Translating it yields CASSLWPDRGNEQFF.

The V and J genes are TRBV6-6 and TRBJ1-3, with D perhaps TRBD1 (6 bases). Germline CDR1 and CDR2: MNHNY and SVGAGI (reference sequence). V was pared by 6 bases and J by 12 bases, with 15 bases between. This CDR3 is built from 12 residues. The CDR3 region has the DNA TGTGCCAGCAGCCCTACAGGGACGGTCATATATTTT. Its translation is CASSPTGTVIYF.

The chain recombines TRBV2 with TRBJ2-7, with D unclear. The CDR3 runs 14 residues. The V gene lost 7 bases and the J gene lost 2 bases, with 15 bases spanning the gap. CDR1 and CDR2 (germline): SNHLY, FYNNEI. CDR3: CASTNGRKAYEQYF. Here the CDR3 DNA reads TGTGCCAGCACCAACGGACGTAAAGCCTACGAGCAGTACTTC. Filled out from reference TRBV2 and TRBJ2-7, the complete variable domain reads EPEVTQTPSHQVTQMGQEVILRCVPISNHLYFYWYRQILGQKVEFLVSFYNNEISEKSEIFDDQFSVERPDGSNFTLKIRSTKLEDSAMYFCASTNGRKAYEQYFGPGTRLTVT.

In regard to this clonotype: An end of the junction differs from the germline gene, which may be a read error. The V call is TRBV30, the J call TRBJ2-1, with a weak D call TRBD2 (5 bases). Germline V gene lookup returns CDR1 GTSNPN and CDR2 SVGIG (reference sequence). This CDR3 spans 12 amino acids. Here the CDR3 DNA reads TGTGTCTGGAGGAAAGGACGGAATGAGCAGTTCTTC. Its protein product is CVWRKGRNEQFF.

The rearrangement uses TRBV7-9 and TRBJ1-6, with TRBD1 identical over 8 bases. There are 15 residues in the CDR3. CDR1 is SEHNR, CDR2 FQNEAQ, per germline (reference sequence). Germline trimming cut 1 base from V and 7 bases from J; bases unmatched to any gene: 3. CDR3 region: CASSLGQGRNSPLHF. CDR3 bases: TGTGCCAGCAGCTTAGGACAGGGGAGGAATTCACCCCTCCACTTT.

Concerning this clonotype itself: With a much larger clone just one base away, this may be a read error. The chain has TRBV6-5 and TRBJ1-1, with a possible D match to TRBD1 (6 bases). CDR1 MNHEY and CDR2 SVGAGI come from the germline V gene. This CDR3 is 14 amino acids long. CDR3 sequence: CASNYGQGFTEAFF. The CDR3 nucleotides read TGTGCCAGCAATTACGGTCAGGGGTTCACTGAAGCTTTCTTT.

The J gene is TRBJ2-3, the V gene TRBV11-3, with D unclear. The germline CDR1 and CDR2 sequences are SGHNT and YENEEA. This CDR3 comprises 14 residues. V was cut by 6 bases and J by 8 bases, with 18 bases left in between. As DNA, the CDR3 is TGTGCCAGCAGTCGATCCCTGACCTCAGGTACGCAGTATTTT. Its protein product is CASSRSLTSGTQYF.

With regard to this clonotype: A read error may produce the germline difference seen at one junction end. V gene TRBV5-8 combines with J gene TRBJ2-3; 8 bases agree with TRBD1. CDR1 is SGHTS, CDR2 YDEGEE, per germline. This CDR3 contains 16 residues. The CDR3 sequence is CASSLGSGGITDTLYF. The CDR3 DNA is TGTGCCAGCAGCTTGGGATCAGGGGGCATCACAGATACGCTGTATTTT.

About this clonotype itself: The CDR3 carries no conserved terminal phenylalanine or tryptophan, so it likely arises from a read error. This chain joins TRBV5-4 and TRBJ2-3; TRBD2 aligns across 7 bases. Germline assignment: CDR1 SGHNT and CDR2 YYREEE (reference sequence). J gave up 7 bases and V 0 bases, and 8 bases lay outside the gene matches. The CDR3 runs 15 residues. For the CDR3, the DNA is TGTGCCAGCAGCTTGGCTAGCGGAGACCCGCATACGCAGTATCTT. It specifies CASSLASGDPHTQYL.

Note on this clonotype: An end of the junction does not agree with germline; a read error may underlie this. The genes are TRBV5-5 and TRBJ2-1; possible D gene TRBD2, 6 bases. Germline V gene lookup returns CDR1 SGHKS and CDR2 YYEKEE (reference sequence). The CDR3 has 15 amino acids. CDR3 amino acids: CVSSFRGRSYNEQFF. The DNA of the CDR3 is TGTGTCAGCAGCTTTCGGGGGAGGTCCTACAATGAGCAGTTCTTC.

A word on this clonotype: The junction differs from germline at one of its ends, possibly a read error. The DNA of the CDR3 is TGCGCCAGCAGCGCGATAGCAGCTGCCTATGGTGAGCAGTTATTC. Protein product: CASSAIAAAYGEQLF. The chain recombines TRBV10-2 with TRBJ2-1, with D uncertain. The CDR3 has 15 amino acids. Germline lookup yields CDR1 WSHSY and CDR2 SAAADI.

The chain combines TRBV20-1 with TRBJ2-1; weak D call: TRBD1 (7 bases). Germline loops: CDR1 DFQATT, CDR2 SNEGSKA (reference sequence). CDR3 length equals 13 residues. The V end lost 6 bases, the J end lost 4 bases, and 13 bases lay between the germline ends. As DNA, the CDR3 is TGCAGTGCCAGGAGGGACAGATACAATGAGCAGTTCTTC. It yields the protein CSARRDRYNEQFF.

This clonotype showed up just once. The chain combines TRBV11-2 with TRBJ2-5; 7 bases are a match to TRBD2. This CDR3 has 14 residues. Germline CDR1 SGHAT, CDR2 FQNNGV. With V trimmed by 10 bases and J by 4 bases, 12 bases remained unmatched. The CDR3 sequence: CATRARAGVETQYF. CDR3 coding DNA: TGTGCCACCAGGGCTCGGGCGGGAGTAGAGACCCAGTACTTC.

This clonotype was counted only a few times. CDR3 DNA sequence: TGCGCCAGCCGGCGGGGCCAGGGGGGAAACAATGAGCAGTTCTTC. This encodes CASRRGQGGNNEQFF. This rearrangement joins TRBV10-1 to TRBJ2-1, with D perhaps TRBD1 (7 bases). Looked up from germline, CDR1 is WNHNN and CDR2 is SYGVQD (reference sequence). V was trimmed by 8 bases and J by 5 bases, leaving 19 bases between them. The CDR3 sequence is 15 residues long.

For this clonotype: A much larger clonotype is one base distant, so this may be a read error. The chain has TRBV5-4 and TRBJ1-2, with D tentatively TRBD1 (6 bases). Germline values: CDR1 SGHNT, CDR2 YYREEE (reference sequence). The CDR3 has 15 residues. The CDR3 loop reads CANSMGAGLNYGYTF. For the CDR3, the DNA is TGTGCCAACAGCATGGGGGCGGGACTTAACTATGGCTACACCTTC.

The CDR3 region has the DNA TGTGCCAGCAGCACCGGACTAGCGGGAGGGAATGAGCAGTTCTTC. Protein sequence: CASSTGLAGGNEQFF. V usage is TRBV5-4 and J usage is TRBJ2-1; 15 nucleotides agree with TRBD2. CDR1 and CDR2 (germline): SGHNT, YYREEE (reference sequence). V shed 4 bases and J 7 bases; nucleotides not matched to a gene: 3. The CDR3 spans 15 residues.

On this clonotype itself: Relative to the germline gene, one junction end is altered; a read error may explain this. The chain couples TRBV6-1 to TRBJ1-2; D ambiguous. Looked up from germline, CDR1 is MNHNS and CDR2 is SASEGT. CDR3 length equals 15 residues. The CDR3 is CASSESQTRVYGYTF. The CDR3, as DNA: TGTGCCAGTAGTGAATCCCAGACACGGGTCTATGGCTACACCTTC.

In regard to this clonotype: A read error is possible here, since a much larger clone lies one base away. The chain employs TRBV5-1 and TRBJ1-5, with 10 bases aligning to TRBD1. Germline V gene lookup returns CDR1 SGHRS and CDR2 YFSETQ. The length of the CDR3 is 15 residues. Here the CDR3 reads CASSIGQGGHQPRHF. The CDR3 DNA sequence: TGCGCCAGCTCGATCGGACAGGGGGGCCATCAGCCCCGGCATTTT.

Notes on this clonotype: The junction departs from germline at one end; a sequencing error may be responsible. The J gene is TRBJ2-2, the V gene TRBV7-9; 9 positions agree with TRBD1. The CDR3 loop spans 18 amino acids. Germline values: CDR1 SEHNR, CDR2 FQNEAQ (reference sequence). The CDR3 protein is CASSLHHGDRANTGEPFF. The CDR3 nucleotides read TGTGCCAGCAGCTTACACCACGGGGACAGGGCGAACACCGGGGAGCCGTTTTTT. The full variable domain, rest sourced from reference TRBV7-9 and TRBJ2-2, is DTGVSQNPRHKITKRGQNVTFRCDPISEHNRLYWYRQTLGQGPEFLTYFQNEAQLEKSRLLSDRFSAERPKGSFSTLEIQRTEQGDSAMYLCASSLHHGDRANTGEPFFGEGSRLTVL.

For this clonotype: This likely comes from a read error, as the CDR3 has no conserved phenylalanine or tryptophan at its end. V is TRBV19 and J is TRBJ2-2, with 7 nucleotides matching TRBD1. V lost 4 bases to trimming and J lost 0 bases; unmatched junction nucleotides: 2. Germline loops: CDR1 LNHDA, CDR2 SQIVND (reference sequence). This CDR3 spans 15 amino acids. The CDR3 DNA is TGTGCCAGTAGTAAGACAGGGACGAACACCGGGGAGCTGTTTTTA. Its protein is CASSKTGTNTGELFL.

On this clonotype: This may be a read error, as it is one base from a much larger clone. This chain connects TRBV5-1 to TRBJ1-2; the D gene is possibly TRBD1 (5 bases). CDR1 is SGHRS and CDR2 is YFSETQ in the germline V gene. The CDR3 spans 14 residues. CDR3 coding DNA: TGTGCCAGCAGCTTGGATGGGATAGGGGATGGCTACACCTTC. It translates to CASSLDGIGDGYTF.

This clonotype was seen repeatedly, ten times or more. J is TRBJ2-1 and V is TRBV29-1; TRBD2 matches 9 bases. V dropped 5 bases and J dropped 8; count of bases not matched to a gene: 10. CDR3 length: 14 residues. The germline CDR1 and CDR2 sequences are SQVTM and ANQGSEA. Here the CDR3 DNA reads TGCAGCGTTCTAGGCGGGAGGGCCGTAGATGAGCAGTTCTTC. It translates to CSVLGGRAVDEQFF.

About this clonotype: Germline and junction disagree at one end, which may indicate a read error. This chain uses TRBV11-2 with TRBJ1-3; the D gene is possibly TRBD1 (5 bases). This CDR3 spans 18 amino acids. Germline V gene data show CDR1 as SGHAT and CDR2 as FQNNGV. CDR3 residues: CASSSRIPTDSSGNTLYF. CDR3 nucleotide sequence: TGTGCCAGCAGCTCGCGCATCCCGACAGATAGCTCTGGAAACACCTTATATTTT.

In regard to this clonotype: This may be a read error, as it is one base from a much larger clone. The chain employs TRBV5-6 and TRBJ2-1; 8 nucleotides agree with TRBD2. V dropped 2 bases and J dropped 3; count of bases not matched to a gene: 7. Germline V gives CDR1 SGHDT, CDR2 YYEEEE. This CDR3 is 16 amino acids long. The CDR3 spells CASSLSGAGGYNEQFF. DNA for the CDR3: TGTGCCAGCAGCTTATCGGGGGCGGGAGGCTACAATGAGCAGTTCTTC.

On this clonotype itself: The conserved phenylalanine or tryptophan normally closing the CDR3 is absent here, so this likely arose from a read error. The chain combines TRBV11-2 with TRBJ1-2, with D possibly being TRBD1 (5 bases). Germline lookup yields CDR1 SGHAT and CDR2 FQNNGV. The CDR3 spans 13 residues. V lost 6 bases and J lost 4, with 12 bases in between. CDR3 DNA: TGTGCCAGCAGGATAACAGGAAGCTATGGCTACACCTTA. Translation: CASRITGSYGYTL.